These T cell receptor beta chains were read from a single sample in a study of blood T cell repertoires in COVID-19. TCRdb keeps only in-frame clones here, not all; method: immunoSEQ multiplex PCR. The sample contains about 150,000 clones, approximately 86% of which appear only once. The sequencing sample was made of peripheral blood. These receptors all come from a woman older than 75 with COVID-19, enrolled during active disease. Both conserved end residues are part of each CDR3. Fields, in order: V gene, D gene, clone size, J gene, CDR3 protein, CDR3 DNA. A D gene is named only where the DNA matches it firmly. Size is stated for part of the rows, as once, few or many counts, or as a class when the clone is expanded.

>TRBV2|TRBD1|.|TRBJ1-4
CASSGQGQSNEKLFF
TGTGCCAGCAGTGGACAGGGCCAATCTAATGAAAAACTGTTTTTT
>TRBV5-4|TRBD1|.|TRBJ1-2
CASSWKGTGNGYTF
TGTGCCAGCAGCTGGAAAGGGACAGGGAATGGCTACACCTTC
>TRBV5-1|.|.|TRBJ2-1
CASSLYGGSYNEQFF
TGCGCCAGCAGCTTGTACGGGGGATCCTACAATGAGCAGTTCTTC
>TRBV5-1|TRBD1|.|TRBJ2-7
CASRPGTGAYEQYF
TGCGCCAGCAGGCCGGGGACAGGGGCCTACGAGCAGTACTTC
>TRBV7-3|.|.|TRBJ2-5
CASSLAGRETQYF
TGTGCCAGCAGTCTCGCTGGGAGGGAGACCCAGTACTTC
>TRBV19|TRBD2|few|TRBJ2-7
CASSITPSGYEQYF
TGTGCCAGTAGTATCACTCCTAGCGGATACGAGCAGTACTTC
>TRBV5-4|TRBD1|.|TRBJ2-1
CASSFAAGGWNEQFF
TGTGCCAGCAGCTTTGCGGCAGGGGGTTGGAATGAGCAGTTCTTC
>TRBV3-1/TRBV3-2|TRBD2|once|TRBJ2-3
CASSQEGRAGAGDTQYF
TGTGCCAGCAGCCAAGAAGGGAGGGCGGGAGCAGGAGATACGCAGTATTTT
>TRBV3-1/TRBV3-2|TRBD2|.|TRBJ2-4
CASSQGRLAGVIQYF
TGTGCCAGCAGCCAAGGGAGGCTAGCGGGAGTTATTCAGTACTTC
>TRBV27|TRBD1|.|TRBJ2-3
CASSLTGESTDTQYF
TGTGCCAGCAGCCTGACAGGGGAAAGCACAGATACGCAGTATTTT
>TRBV28|.|.|TRBJ1-5
CASSFFPGNAQPQHF
TGTGCCAGCAGTTTCTTTCCAGGGAACGCACAGCCCCAGCATTTT
>TRBV12-3/TRBV12-4|TRBD2|.|TRBJ2-1
CASSLPGLAPFF
TGTGCCAGCAGTTTACCGGGACTAGCCCCGTTCTTC
>TRBV14|TRBD1|.|TRBJ2-1
CASREKGQQTYNEQFF
TGTGCCAGCAGAGAAAAGGGACAGCAGACCTACAATGAGCAGTTCTTC
>TRBV2|TRBD1|.|TRBJ1-6
CASRGQLNSPLHF
TGTGCCAGCAGGGGACAGTTGAATTCACCCCTCCACTTT
>TRBV9|.|.|TRBJ2-5
CASSVSPSSETQYF
TGTGCCAGCAGCGTTTCCCCTAGCTCAGAGACCCAGTACTTC
>TRBV5-5|TRBD1|.|TRBJ1-2
CASSLQQGAGGYTF
TGTGCCAGCAGCTTGCAACAGGGGGCTGGTGGCTACACCTTC
>TRBV29-1|.|.|TRBJ1-5
CSVGGNGNQPQHF
TGCAGCGTTGGCGGGAATGGCAATCAGCCCCAGCATTTT
>TRBV7-9|TRBD2|.|TRBJ2-3
CASPAGGGSSTDTQYF
TGTGCCAGCCCAGCCGGGGGGGGTAGTAGCACAGATACGCAGTATTTT
>TRBV7-8|.|.|TRBJ1-2
CASSLAQGGGAGYTF
TGTGCCAGCAGCTTAGCCCAAGGGGGAGGGGCCGGCTACACCTTC
>TRBV28|.|.|TRBJ1-2
CASSLDRVGYTF
TGTGCCAGCAGTTTAGACAGAGTTGGCTACACCTTC
>TRBV2|TRBD1|.|TRBJ2-5
CASSRTGWETQYF
TGTGCCAGCAGCCGGACAGGGTGGGAGACCCAGTACTTC
>TRBV27|.|.|TRBJ2-3
CASSAVQFPTDTQYF
TGTGCCAGCAGTGCAGTACAGTTCCCGACAGATACGCAGTATTTT
>TRBV11-2|.|.|TRBJ2-1
CASNTAFSGSYNEQFF
TGTGCCAGCAACACAGCATTTTCGGGAAGCTACAATGAGCAGTTCTTC
>TRBV3-1/TRBV3-2|.|.|TRBJ1-1
CASSQDSTPAEAFF
TGTGCCAGCAGCCAAGATTCCACTCCCGCGGAAGCTTTCTTT
>TRBV12-3/TRBV12-4|TRBD1|.|TRBJ2-1
CASTKTGFNEQFF
TGTGCCAGCACCAAGACAGGGTTCAATGAGCAGTTCTTC
>TRBV2|.|.|TRBJ2-7
CASTLSYYEQYF
TGTGCCAGCACCCTGAGTTACTACGAGCAGTACTTC
>TRBV15|TRBD1|medium-sized|TRBJ2-2
CATSRRTGNAGELFF
TGTGCCACCAGCAGGAGGACAGGGAACGCCGGGGAGCTGTTTTTT
>TRBV28|.|.|TRBJ1-5
CASLGVGRGLGQPQHF
TGTGCCAGCCTGGGAGTAGGCAGGGGCCTTGGACAGCCCCAGCATTTT
>TRBV19|TRBD1|.|TRBJ1-1
CASSMGDRVNTEAFF
TGTGCCAGTAGTATGGGCGACAGGGTTAACACTGAAGCTTTCTTT
>TRBV9|.|.|TRBJ1-4
CASAAGPNEKLFF
TGTGCCAGCGCTGCGGGCCCTAATGAAAAACTGTTTTTT
>TRBV5-1|TRBD1|.|TRBJ2-6
CASSPTGGTGANVLTF
TGCGCCAGCAGCCCGACAGGGGGCACTGGGGCCAACGTCCTGACTTTC
>TRBV3-1/TRBV3-2|TRBD1|.|TRBJ1-1
CASSHTRQGRVTEAFF
TGTGCCAGCAGCCACACTCGACAGGGCCGTGTAACTGAAGCTTTCTTT
>TRBV25-1|.|.|TRBJ2-2
CASSELRLYTGELFF
TGTGCCAGCAGTGAACTGAGACTATACACCGGGGAGCTGTTTTTT
>TRBV7-9|TRBD2|few|TRBJ2-2
CASSLAGGPTGELFF
TGTGCCAGCAGCTTAGCGGGAGGGCCCACCGGGGAGCTGTTTTTT
>TRBV18|TRBD2|.|TRBJ2-5
CASSPPGLAQETQYF
TGTGCCAGCTCACCACCGGGACTAGCCCAAGAGACCCAGTACTTC
>TRBV3-1/TRBV3-2|TRBD1|.|TRBJ1-6
CASSRTGGNSPLHF
TGTGCCAGCAGCCGTACAGGGGGTAATTCACCCCTCCACTTT
>TRBV5-1|.|.|TRBJ1-5
CASSLAGSSNQPQHF
TGCGCCAGCAGCCTAGCGGGGAGCAGCAATCAGCCCCAGCATTTT
>TRBV6-5|.|.|TRBJ1-1
CASSYSGGANTEAFF
TGTGCCAGCAGTTACTCGGGTGGGGCGAACACTGAAGCTTTCTTT
>TRBV19|.|.|TRBJ1-5
CASSVGPGVNQPQHF
TGTGCCAGTAGTGTAGGGCCAGGGGTAAATCAGCCCCAGCATTTT
>TRBV2|.|.|TRBJ1-1
CASNEALSGTEAFF
TGTGCCAGCAACGAGGCCCTCTCGGGCACTGAAGCTTTCTTT
>TRBV12-3/TRBV12-4|.|.|TRBJ1-2
CASSPGVEGYTF
TGTGCCAGCAGTCCAGGGGTGGAGGGCTACACCTTC
>TRBV9|.|.|TRBJ2-5
CASSVASLAIQETQYF
TGTGCCAGCAGCGTAGCGAGTCTAGCGATCCAAGAGACCCAGTACTTC
>TRBV2|.|.|TRBJ1-2
CATSWGGLGYTF
TGTGCCACCTCGTGGGGGGGGCTTGGCTACACCTTC
>TRBV19|.|.|TRBJ2-3
CASHRAGTDTQYF
TGTGCCAGCCACAGGGCCGGCACAGATACGCAGTATTTT
>TRBV3-1/TRBV3-2|TRBD2|.|TRBJ2-7
CASSWGGMDEQYF
TGTGCCAGCAGCTGGGGAGGGATGGACGAGCAGTACTTC
>TRBV11-2|TRBD1|.|TRBJ1-3
CASSRRGRPGNTIYF
TGTGCCAGCAGCCGCAGGGGGCGTCCGGGAAACACCATATATTTT
>TRBV4-2|.|few|TRBJ2-3
CASSQGGGLDTQYF
TGTGCCAGCAGCCAAGGGGGAGGACTGGATACGCAGTATTTT
>TRBV7-2|.|few|TRBJ1-2
CASSPGHRGYTF
TGTGCCAGCAGCCCCGGGCACAGGGGCTACACCTTC
>TRBV5-1|TRBD2|.|TRBJ2-3
CASSLGLAGGTDTQYF
TGCGCCAGCAGCTTGGGGCTAGCGGGGGGCACAGATACGCAGTATTTT
>TRBV5-6|TRBD1|.|TRBJ2-6
CASSKRDSSSGANVLTF
TGTGCCAGCAGCAAAAGGGACAGTAGCTCTGGGGCCAACGTCCTGACTTTC
>TRBV9|TRBD1|.|TRBJ2-7
CASSVVGTAYEQYF
TGTGCCAGCAGCGTAGTTGGGACAGCCTACGAGCAGTACTTC
>TRBV5-4|.|.|TRBJ2-3
CASSLLEGYPDTQYF
TGTGCCAGCAGCCTACTAGAAGGGTACCCAGATACGCAGTATTTT
>TRBV6-5|.|few|TRBJ2-5
CARADQETQYF
TGTGCCCGCGCGGACCAAGAGACCCAGTACTTC
>TRBV7-2|.|.|TRBJ1-2
CASSLESGFGNYGYTF
TGTGCCAGCAGCTTAGAAAGCGGGTTTGGTAACTATGGCTACACCTTC
>TRBV3-1/TRBV3-2|TRBD2|.|TRBJ2-1
CASSAPTQRGGEQFF
TGTGCCAGCAGCGCGCCTACTCAGCGGGGCGGTGAGCAGTTCTTC
>TRBV6-4|.|.|TRBJ2-3
CASSDGLASDTQYF
TGTGCCAGCAGTGACGGGCTAGCGTCCGATACGCAGTATTTT
>TRBV6-5|.|.|TRBJ1-6
CASNVRGDSPLHF
TGTGCCAGCAACGTCCGGGGGGATTCACCCCTCCACTTT
>TRBV29-1|TRBD1|.|TRBJ2-3
CSVGYRGREDTQYF
TGCAGCGTTGGGTACAGGGGCAGGGAAGATACGCAGTATTTT
>TRBV19|.|.|TRBJ1-1
CASRGSYHTEAFF
TGTGCCAGTCGGGGGTCTTACCACACTGAAGCTTTCTTT